Listed here is a single T cell receptor beta chain. Its antigen is not identified. The data were taken from a study of T-cell memory formation after mild COVID-19. About the research overall: The TCR clusters were mostly specific to one donor.

From 5'RACE with constant-segment primers came TCR alpha and TCR beta cDNA libraries that carried sample barcodes and UMIs. TCRdb used MiXCR to reprocess the 5' RACE reads, holding one entry per CDR3 protein. The sample contains a few hundred thousand distinct CDR3 sequences, under 30% of which appear only once. Whole-study results and caveats: In second-wave clones peaking day 37, SARS-CoV-2 specificity remained unconfirmed.

V was cut by 9 bases and J by 6 bases, with 17 bases left in between. The CDR3 is made up of 14 amino acids. Sequencing input: PBMCs or a T cell subset sorted from them (not recorded which). The receptor was derived from an adult woman who had mild COVID-19 (a few samples of this study predate the infection). Cell type and time point are not known. The rearrangement links TRBV12-3 or TRBV12-4 to TRBJ2-2; TRBD2 is a possible D gene (5 bases). The CDR3 region is CARSSRLGAGELFF. The CDR3, as DNA: TGTGCCAGAAGCAGTCGATTGGGAGCCGGGGAGCTGTTTTTT.